This T cell receptor beta chain appears in the sequencing data of a study of cytomegalovirus exposure and HLA in healthy donors. Study as a whole: As released early, the data held 80 million to 90 million unique TCRs from HLA-typed donors.

This CDR3 is 15 amino acids long. Trimming removed 5 bases at V and 0 bases at J, with 10 bases between. Germline CDR1 reads SNHLY; CDR2 reads FYNNEI. Everyone who donated was a healthy bone marrow donor. Primers included in the PCR were 60 Vbeta and 13 Jbeta primers. The repertoire was sequenced with immunoSEQ multiplex PCR; TCRdb's copy has only in-frame clones and lacks some. The sample lists 150,000 to 200,000 clones, about 80% occurring once. The TCR was taken from a woman in her forties or fifties in good health and CMV-seropositive. Sequencing used PBMCs. The chain has TRBV2 and TRBJ1-4, with no clear D. The CDR3 DNA sequence: TGTGCCAGCAGTAGCTACAGATCAACTAATGAAAAACTGTTTTTT. It yields the protein CASSSYRSTNEKLFF. Combining the CDR3 with reference TRBV2 and TRBJ1-4 gives the whole variable domain EPEVTQTPSHQVTQMGQEVILRCVPISNHLYFYWYRQILGQKVEFLVSFYNNEISEKSEIFDDQFSVERPDGSNFTLKIRSTKLEDSAMYFCASSSYRSTNEKLFFGSGTQLSVL.